A single sample gave rise to the 8 T cell receptor beta chains below, sequenced in a study of T-cell reconstitution after alpha-beta-depleted transplantation in children. As it was prepared, the TCRbeta library received unique molecular identifiers. TCRdb reanalysed the PCR reads using MiXCR and keeps one entry per CDR3 protein. The sample holds about 98,000 distinct CDR3 sequences, around 7% seen once. The sequences come from PBMCs, collected before TCRalphabeta/CD19-depleted stem cell transplant. These receptor sequences come from a boy aged 2-15 years with acute lymphoblastic leukemia, due to receive a stem cell transplant.

This clonotype was seen ten or more times. The chain uses TRBV10-3 and TRBJ2-1; D possibly corresponds to TRBD1 (5 bases). Trimming took 2 bases from V and 4 from J, leaving 6 bases between them. Germline loops: CDR1 ENHRY, CDR2 SYGVKD. CDR3 length equals 13 residues. The CDR3 DNA sequence: TGTGCCATCAGTGAGGCAGGGTACAATGAGCAGTTCTTC. Residues: CAISEAGYNEQFF.

The table lists this clonotype with many counts. The gene calls are TRBV7-3 and TRBJ2-2; D is possibly TRBD1 or TRBD2 (5 bases each). V lost 5 bases and J 5 bases, leaving 12 bases between the germline ends. CDR3 length: 14 amino acids. Germline V gene lookup returns CDR1 SGHTA and CDR2 FQGTGA. The DNA of the CDR3 is TGTGCCAGCAGCCCCGGGGCCAGTACCGGGGAGCTGTTTTTT. Translated: CASSPGASTGELFF.

This clonotype was counted at least ten times. This sequence joins TRBV20-1 and TRBJ2-1; TRBD2 agrees at 11 bases. V lost 5 bases to trimming and J lost 4 bases; unmatched junction nucleotides: 4. CDR1 and CDR2 from the germline V gene are DFQATT and SNEGSKA (reference sequence). The CDR3 is 14 amino acids. Here the CDR3 reads CSAHSGGDYNEQFF. CDR3 sequence (DNA): TGCAGTGCTCATAGCGGGGGGGATTACAATGAGCAGTTCTTC.

This clonotype was picked up many times. The chain carries TRBV10-3 and TRBJ2-5; unclear D gene. Germline lookup yields CDR1 ENHRY and CDR2 SYGVKD. This CDR3 is 15 amino acids long. V was clipped by 0 bases and J by 3 bases, with 11 bases between them. As DNA, the CDR3 is TGTGCCATCAGTGAGTCGAACTTACCTGAAGAGACCCAGTACTTC. Its protein is CAISESNLPEETQYF.

For this clonotype: A clone one base away is much larger, so this may be a read error. The V call is TRBV7-2, the J call TRBJ1-1, with unresolved D. This CDR3 region has 11 residues. The ends were cut back, 5 bases at V and 6 bases at J, with 7 bases in the middle. Germline values: CDR1 SGHTA, CDR2 FQGNSA. This CDR3 reads CASSPFSEAFF. The CDR3 coding sequence is TGTGCCAGCAGCCCCTTCTCTGAAGCTTTCTTT.

This clonotype has just a few counts. The chain uses TRBV5-1 and TRBJ1-6, with D unclear. Germline lookup yields CDR1 SGHRS and CDR2 YFSETQ. Deletions cut 0 bases from V and 5 bases from J, with 6 bases between. This CDR3 contains 14 residues. The CDR3 region is CASSLAEDNSPLHF. CDR3 DNA sequence: TGCGCCAGCAGCTTGGCGGAGGATAATTCACCCCTCCACTTT.

The chain employs TRBV4-2 and TRBJ2-1; TRBD2 matches at 7 bases. Germline V gene data show CDR1 as LGHNA and CDR2 as YNFKEQ. V dropped 0 bases and J dropped 7; count of bases not matched to a gene: 3. CDR3 length: 14 residues. Here the CDR3 reads CASSQELGGNEQFF. CDR3 coding DNA: TGTGCCAGCAGCCAAGAATTGGGAGGGAATGAGCAGTTCTTC.

This clonotype was observed a few times. The junction does not match germline at one end; this may be a read error. V usage is TRBV12-3 or TRBV12-4 and J usage is TRBJ2-7; 11 bases agree with TRBD2. This CDR3 has 16 residues. The CDR3 DNA is TGTGCCAGCAGCCAAGGGACTAGCGGTATCTCCTACGAACAGTACTTC. Its translation is CASSQGTSGISYEQYF.